These 25 T cell receptor beta chains originate from one sample sequenced in a study of T cell repertoires in cytomegalovirus infection. MiXCR, applied by TCRdb to the reads, yields one record per CDR3 protein. The sample holds roughly 200,000 distinct CDR3 sequences, about 18% seen once. Sequencing was done on a sample of CD8+ T cells from PBMCs. These receptors were taken from a human donor in good health (CMV status not recorded). Some clones in this sample may be carry-over from other donors' samples.

This clonotype was recorded a few times. The chain carries TRBV12-5 and TRBJ2-1, with TRBD1 as a possible D gene (5 bases). Trimming left V 6 bases short and J 8 bases short, with 8 bases between. This CDR3 is built from 11 residues. Per germline, CDR1 LGHNT and CDR2 FRNRAP. The CDR3 DNA sequence: TGTGCTAGTGGGACAGCCGATGAGCAGTTCTTC. It translates to CASGTADEQFF.

CDR3 nucleotide sequence: TGTGCCAGCAGCTTACCCGGAGGCGGAGAGACCCAGTACTTC. Translation: CASSLPGGGETQYF. The chain combines TRBV7-9 with TRBJ2-5, with D possibly TRBD2 on 5 matching bases. Per germline, CDR1 SEHNR and CDR2 FQNEAQ (reference sequence). Deletions cut 2 bases from V and 4 bases from J, with 11 bases between. The CDR3 spans 14 residues.

This clonotype was counted only a few times. This chain links TRBV7-2 with TRBJ2-3; 11 nucleotides match TRBD2. The CDR3 is made up of 19 amino acids. Germline CDR1 reads SGHTA; CDR2 reads FQGNSA. The junction had 19 bases not matched to a gene; V was cut back by 7 bases and J by 4 bases. In DNA form, the CDR3 reads TGTGCCAGCAACCCTCCCGGGCTAGCGGGGGGCACCGGAGCAGATACGCAGTATTTT. Its protein product is CASNPPGLAGGTGADTQYF.

The genes are TRBV28 and TRBJ2-5; D may match TRBD1 or TRBD2 (5 bases each). This CDR3 spans 14 amino acids. The germline gives CDR1 MDHEN, CDR2 SYDVKM. The V and J ends lost 5 bases and 5 bases respectively, with 15 bases between them. CDR3 sequence reads: CASSPPRGRETQYF. CDR3 in DNA: TGTGCCAGCAGTCCTCCGAGGGGCCGTGAGACCCAGTACTTC.

The table lists this clonotype with many counts. The rearrangement uses TRBV7-2 and TRBJ2-5; D gene ambiguous. The length of the CDR3 is 16 residues. Germline lookup yields CDR1 SGHTA and CDR2 FQGNSA. V lost 3 bases and J 1 base, leaving 15 bases between the germline ends. The CDR3 spells CASSLRSGLPQETQYF. As DNA, the CDR3 is TGTGCCAGCAGCTTGAGGTCGGGTCTACCCCAAGAGACCCAGTACTTC.

The chain combines TRBV6-2 or TRBV6-3 with TRBJ2-7, with 7 nucleotides matching TRBD2. V dropped 5 bases and J dropped 5; count of bases not matched to a gene: 12. Germline V gene sequence: CDR1 MNHEY, CDR2 SVGEGT. The CDR3 covers 15 residues. Here the CDR3 reads CASSQFGPRGDEQYF. The CDR3 coding sequence is TGTGCCAGCAGTCAATTCGGTCCACGGGGGGACGAGCAGTACTTC.

This clonotype was observed a few times. The chain is built from TRBV9 and TRBJ2-5; D is perhaps TRBD1 or TRBD2 (5 bases each). The CDR3 sequence is 13 residues long. CDR1 and CDR2 from the germline V gene are SGDLS and YYNGEE. V gave up 0 bases and J gave up 5 bases, with 8 bases separating them. The CDR3 here is CASSVAWGETQYF. The DNA for the CDR3 is TGTGCCAGCAGCGTAGCTTGGGGGGAGACCCAGTACTTC.

The rearrangement joins TRBV20-1 to TRBJ2-7; 8 positions match TRBD1. Germline V gene sequence: CDR1 DFQATT, CDR2 SNEGSKA (reference sequence). CDR3 size: 14 residues. V gave up 1 base and J gave up 4 bases; unmatched junction bases: 6. The CDR3 sequence: CSARGTGSMYEQYF. The CDR3, as DNA: TGCAGTGCTAGAGGGACAGGGAGCATGTACGAGCAGTACTTC.

This clonotype was found a few times. This rearrangement joins TRBV29-1 to TRBJ2-7, with 8 bases aligning to TRBD1. Germline V CDR1 and CDR2: SQVTM, ANQGSEA. This CDR3 comprises 15 residues. With 4 bases clipped from V and 2 bases from J, the junction kept 10 bases outside the gene matches. CDR3 loop: CSVARDRRKPYEQYF. CDR3 bases: TGCAGCGTTGCCCGGGACAGGCGAAAGCCCTACGAGCAGTACTTC.

The sample holds a few counts of this clonotype. At one end the junction does not follow the germline gene, possibly because of a read error. The chain couples TRBV7-2 to TRBJ2-1; 8 nucleotides agree with TRBD1. This CDR3 has 17 residues. CDR1 SGHTA and CDR2 FQGNSA come from the germline V gene. The CDR3 here is CANSLSPGTGHYNEQFF. CDR3 in DNA: TGTGCCAACAGCTTATCCCCCGGGACAGGACACTACAATGAGCAGTTCTTC.

The V call is TRBV27, the J call TRBJ2-2; a weak D match, TRBD2 (5 bases). The CDR3 consists of 13 residues. The germline CDR1 and CDR2 sequences are MNHEY and SMNVEV (reference sequence). The germline V and J ends were trimmed by 3 bases and 6 bases, with 8 bases remaining between them. For the CDR3, the DNA is TGTGCCAGCAGTTTGAGGGTGGCCGGGGAGCTGTTTTTT. Translating it yields CASSLRVAGELFF.

The chain employs TRBV4-1 and TRBJ2-7; 7 bases match TRBD1. Losses at the gene ends were 4 bases for V and 0 bases for J; bases not matched to a gene: 6. This CDR3 comprises 15 residues. Germline CDR1 reads MGHRA; CDR2 reads YSYEKL. The CDR3 bases are TGCGCCAGCAGCCTCCCCGGGACAGACTCCTACGAGCAGTACTTC. This sequence encodes CASSLPGTDSYEQYF.

This rearrangement joins TRBV27 to TRBJ2-3, with D possibly TRBD2 on 6 matching bases. CDR3 size: 12 residues. V dropped 6 bases and J dropped 6 bases, with 10 bases sitting between them. Germline V gene sequence: CDR1 MNHEY, CDR2 SMNVEV (reference sequence). CDR3 in amino acids: CASSNGGDTQYF. In DNA, the CDR3 is TGTGCCAGCAGCAACGGGGGTGATACGCAGTATTTT.

This clonotype was detected a few times. The chain carries TRBV6-5 and TRBJ2-7; 7 positions agree with TRBD1. Trimming cost V 6 bases and J 0 bases; bases outside gene matches: 5. Germline V lookup: CDR1 MNHEY, CDR2 SVGAGI. The CDR3 is made up of 14 amino acids. This CDR3 is CASSSTGYSYEQYF. As DNA, the CDR3 is TGTGCCAGCAGCTCGACAGGGTACTCCTACGAGCAGTACTTC.

This clonotype was seen only a few times. This chain links TRBV6-1 with TRBJ2-3; 9 bases are shared with TRBD1. With V trimmed by 1 base and J by 4 bases, 0 bases remained unmatched. The germline gives CDR1 MNHNS, CDR2 SASEGT. The CDR3 has 14 amino acids. The CDR3 reads CASSEGQGADTQYF. As DNA, the CDR3 is TGTGCCAGCAGTGAAGGACAGGGGGCAGATACGCAGTATTTT.

CDR3 DNA sequence: TGTGCCAGCAGCGCCGGGACGGAGAACACCGGGGAGCTGTTTTTT. It codes for CASSAGTENTGELFF. V gene TRBV5-4 combines with J gene TRBJ2-2; perhaps D is TRBD1 or TRBD2 (5 bases each). The CDR3 totals 15 residues. The germline V and J ends were trimmed by 4 bases and 1 base, with 11 bases remaining between them. Germline CDR1 SGHNT, CDR2 YYREEE (reference sequence).

This clonotype showed up just a few times. The V call is TRBV7-6, the J call TRBJ2-1; D unclear. The CDR3 has 14 amino acids. Germline CDR1 SGHVS, CDR2 FNYEAQ. Trimming took 3 bases from V and 7 from J, leaving 13 bases between them. The CDR3 spells CASSFSTVTNEQFF. DNA of the CDR3: TGTGCCAGCAGCTTCAGTACAGTCACAAATGAGCAGTTCTTC.

This clonotype came up a few times. The V and J genes are TRBV29-1 and TRBJ1-2, with D hard to call. This CDR3 spans 11 amino acids. Trimming took off 2 bases at V and 0 bases at J, with 1 base between the two ends. In germline, CDR1 is SQVTM, CDR2 ANQGSEA. As DNA, the CDR3 is TGCAGCGTTGAAACTAACTATGGCTACACCTTC. Protein sequence: CSVETNYGYTF.

The rearrangement links TRBV24-1 to TRBJ2-7; TRBD1 is a possible D gene (5 bases). Germline V gene data show CDR1 as KGHDR and CDR2 as SFDVKD. With 3 bases removed from V and 3 bases from J, the gap between germline ends came to 8 bases. The CDR3 loop spans 13 amino acids. Here the CDR3 DNA reads TGTGCCACCAGTGATGACAGAAGCTACGAGCAGTACTTC. It is translated as CATSDDRSYEQYF.

The V and J genes are TRBV7-9 and TRBJ2-6; D not certain. The CDR3 loop spans 14 amino acids. Germline CDR1 is SEHNR and CDR2 is FQNEAQ (reference sequence). Deletions cut 8 bases from V and 0 bases from J, with 8 bases between. CDR3 loop: CASSEYSGANVLTF. The CDR3 DNA reads as TGTGCCAGCTCCGAGTACTCTGGGGCCAACGTCCTGACTTTC.

In this sample, this clonotype turned up a few times. The gene calls are TRBV4-3 and TRBJ2-1; D may be TRBD2 (6 bases). The CDR3 is made up of 14 amino acids. The V end was cut by 0 bases, the J end by 7 bases, with 10 bases between. Per germline, CDR1 LGHNA and CDR2 YSLEER. This chain's CDR3 is CASSQDSGRNEQFF. CDR3 DNA sequence: TGCGCCAGCAGCCAAGATTCAGGGAGGAATGAGCAGTTCTTC.

This clonotype was found a few times. The chain recombines TRBV7-9 with TRBJ2-7, with D unresolved. This CDR3 contains 12 residues. Per the germline V gene, CDR1 is SEHNR and CDR2 is FQNEAQ (reference sequence). V was cut by 1 base and J by 5 bases, with 6 bases left in between. Here the CDR3 DNA reads TGTGCCAGCAGCTTAGTCAGAGACGAGCAGTACTTC. Residues: CASSLVRDEQYF.

The chain combines TRBV7-2 with TRBJ2-3; 11 bases are shared with TRBD2. This CDR3 comprises 16 residues. The germline V gene encodes CDR1 SGHTA and CDR2 FQGNSA. Unmatched junction bases numbered 7, after V lost 5 bases and J lost 3 bases. As DNA, the CDR3 is TGTGCCAGCAGCGACCCTAGCGGGGGGTTAACAGATACGCAGTATTTT. Translating gives CASSDPSGGLTDTQYF.

J is TRBJ1-1 and V is TRBV14, with D tentatively TRBD1 (5 bases). V lost 2 bases to trimming and J lost 5 bases, with 18 bases between them. This CDR3 comprises 16 residues. The V gene's germline CDR1 is SGHDN and CDR2 FVKESK. CDR3 bases: TGTGCCAGCAGCCAAATCGGTGGGGGTTCGTGGACTGAAGCTTTCTTT. Its translation: CASSQIGGGSWTEAFF.

The CDR3 nucleotides are TGTGCCAGCAGGACCTTCGCGGGGGGGCCGAGAAATGAGCAGTTCTTC. Protein product: CASRTFAGGPRNEQFF. The V call is TRBV6-4, the J call TRBJ2-1, with 9 bases aligning to TRBD2. Trimming cost V 6 bases and J 7 bases; bases outside gene matches: 13. The CDR3 is 16 residues long. Germline lookup yields CDR1 MRHNA and CDR2 SNTAGT.